Listed below are T cell receptor beta chains from one sample, sequenced in a study of shared clonotypes between healthy human individuals. Data came from immunoSEQ multiplex PCR; TCRdb stores just in-frame clones and leaves some out. The table includes just over 2,000,000 clones, roughly 94% detected once. Sequenced material: naive CD4+ T cells sorted from blood. These receptors were taken from a man aged 18-30 years in good health. Each CDR3 is given without its conserved first and last residue. D genes are given only for firm matches. Not all rows give a size; the values are once, few, many and, for expanded clones, a class.

j_call: TRBJ2-2; clone_size: -; d_call: -; v_call: TRBV6-4; cdr3_aa: ASSETGGAHGELF
j_call: TRBJ2-2; clone_size: -; d_call: TRBD1; v_call: TRBV10-2; cdr3_aa: ASSAGDRDKNTGELF
j_call: TRBJ2-7; clone_size: -; d_call: -; v_call: TRBV10-3; cdr3_aa: AISESWEQY
j_call: TRBJ2-7; clone_size: -; d_call: TRBD2; v_call: TRBV9; cdr3_aa: ASSPPITTSGNSYEQY
j_call: TRBJ1-2; clone_size: -; d_call: -; v_call: TRBV4-3; cdr3_aa: ASSQAGSPYGYT
j_call: TRBJ2-1; clone_size: -; d_call: -; v_call: TRBV10-1; cdr3_aa: ASSARESYNEQF
j_call: TRBJ2-5; clone_size: -; d_call: -; v_call: TRBV27; cdr3_aa: ASRWTAGETQY
j_call: TRBJ2-3; clone_size: -; d_call: -; v_call: TRBV5-1; cdr3_aa: ASSSLRSDTQY
j_call: TRBJ2-2; clone_size: -; d_call: TRBD2; v_call: TRBV5-4; cdr3_aa: ASTHGGTSGRSGELF
j_call: TRBJ2-7; clone_size: -; d_call: -; v_call: TRBV30; cdr3_aa: AWTEKNSYEQY
j_call: TRBJ2-7; clone_size: -; d_call: TRBD1; v_call: TRBV19; cdr3_aa: ASRGGQGAAYEQY
j_call: TRBJ2-7; clone_size: -; d_call: -; v_call: TRBV6-1; cdr3_aa: ASSEAKGGRAYEQY
j_call: TRBJ1-3; clone_size: -; d_call: -; v_call: TRBV21-1; cdr3_aa: ASSTFGGNVHRSGNTIY
j_call: TRBJ2-1; clone_size: -; d_call: -; v_call: TRBV4-1; cdr3_aa: ASSSPGDNEQF
j_call: TRBJ2-2; clone_size: -; d_call: TRBD1; v_call: TRBV5-1; cdr3_aa: ASSFRGTNTGELF
j_call: TRBJ1-2; clone_size: -; d_call: -; v_call: TRBV7-9; cdr3_aa: ASSLDWSGTSGGYT
j_call: TRBJ2-5; clone_size: -; d_call: -; v_call: TRBV27; cdr3_aa: ASSSGDNRKTQY
j_call: TRBJ1-1; clone_size: -; d_call: -; v_call: TRBV19; cdr3_aa: ASRDTRNTEAF
j_call: TRBJ1-1; clone_size: -; d_call: -; v_call: TRBV5-8; cdr3_aa: ASSRGTSAF
j_call: TRBJ1-2; clone_size: -; d_call: -; v_call: TRBV6-6; cdr3_aa: ASSAAGTEGGYT
j_call: TRBJ1-1; clone_size: once; d_call: -; v_call: TRBV29-1; cdr3_aa: SVGTGPGSTEAF
j_call: TRBJ2-1; clone_size: -; d_call: TRBD1; v_call: TRBV2; cdr3_aa: ASNWDRGRINEQF
j_call: TRBJ1-2; clone_size: -; d_call: TRBD1; v_call: TRBV29-1; cdr3_aa: SAALDRGGYT
j_call: TRBJ2-5; clone_size: -; d_call: -; v_call: TRBV18; cdr3_aa: ASSRGLRQETQY
j_call: TRBJ2-5; clone_size: -; d_call: TRBD2; v_call: TRBV11-2; cdr3_aa: ASSPGLQETQY
j_call: TRBJ2-4; clone_size: -; d_call: -; v_call: TRBV7-2; cdr3_aa: ASSPGTVAKNIQY
j_call: TRBJ1-1; clone_size: -; d_call: -; v_call: TRBV5-8; cdr3_aa: ASRKLTVNTEAF
j_call: TRBJ1-3; clone_size: once; d_call: TRBD1; v_call: TRBV28; cdr3_aa: ASSWDREGYTIY
j_call: TRBJ1-6; clone_size: -; d_call: -; v_call: TRBV5-6; cdr3_aa: ASSLGGRSDSPLH
j_call: TRBJ2-7; clone_size: -; d_call: -; v_call: TRBV10-3; cdr3_aa: AISARQVYEQY
j_call: TRBJ2-5; clone_size: -; d_call: -; v_call: TRBV2; cdr3_aa: ASRLGLYQETQY
j_call: TRBJ1-1; clone_size: -; d_call: -; v_call: TRBV28; cdr3_aa: ASSLVMTVNTEAF
j_call: TRBJ1-1; clone_size: -; d_call: -; v_call: TRBV7-2; cdr3_aa: ASTFGLTNTEAF
j_call: TRBJ2-5; clone_size: -; d_call: -; v_call: TRBV7-9; cdr3_aa: ASGRSGTQETQY
j_call: TRBJ1-6; clone_size: -; d_call: -; v_call: TRBV4-3; cdr3_aa: ASSQEVADSYNSPLH
j_call: TRBJ2-7; clone_size: -; d_call: -; v_call: TRBV11-3; cdr3_aa: ASISPPSLSSSYEQY
j_call: TRBJ1-6; clone_size: -; d_call: -; v_call: TRBV14; cdr3_aa: ASSRSWPSSYNSPLH
j_call: TRBJ1-6; clone_size: -; d_call: -; v_call: TRBV6-1; cdr3_aa: ASSDGPLH
j_call: TRBJ2-3; clone_size: -; d_call: TRBD1; v_call: TRBV19; cdr3_aa: ASRPGTAYTDTQY
j_call: TRBJ2-7; clone_size: -; d_call: TRBD1; v_call: TRBV7-6; cdr3_aa: ASSSLAGTGSYEQY
j_call: TRBJ2-7; clone_size: -; d_call: -; v_call: TRBV30; cdr3_aa: AWRLPGPSSYEQY
j_call: TRBJ2-2; clone_size: -; d_call: -; v_call: TRBV6-1; cdr3_aa: ASSESGVGTGELF
j_call: TRBJ2-1; clone_size: once; d_call: -; v_call: TRBV5-1; cdr3_aa: ASSLGHPAGEQF
j_call: TRBJ1-5; clone_size: -; d_call: -; v_call: TRBV2; cdr3_aa: ASTPQGLGNQPQH
j_call: TRBJ2-7; clone_size: -; d_call: -; v_call: TRBV18; cdr3_aa: ASSPPGLSYEQY
j_call: TRBJ2-3; clone_size: -; d_call: -; v_call: TRBV6-5; cdr3_aa: ASSPPEDTQY
j_call: TRBJ2-2; clone_size: -; d_call: -; v_call: TRBV27; cdr3_aa: ASSPLKAGELF
j_call: TRBJ2-6; clone_size: -; d_call: -; v_call: TRBV28; cdr3_aa: ASSLTVSWSGANVLT
j_call: TRBJ2-5; clone_size: -; d_call: -; v_call: TRBV7-9; cdr3_aa: ASSSMVGGTQY
j_call: TRBJ2-1; clone_size: -; d_call: -; v_call: TRBV4-3; cdr3_aa: ASSPAVGDPSYEQF
j_call: TRBJ1-1; clone_size: -; d_call: -; v_call: TRBV5-1; cdr3_aa: ASSLRTDDTEAF
j_call: TRBJ2-5; clone_size: -; d_call: -; v_call: TRBV7-8; cdr3_aa: ASSHTASGSIGETQY
j_call: TRBJ2-5; clone_size: -; d_call: -; v_call: TRBV7-7; cdr3_aa: ASSLPGKETQY